What follows are 3 T cell receptor beta chains derived from one specimen sequenced in a study of CD8+CD57+ T cells in acquired aplastic anemia. Researchers used genomic DNA as the template to profile TCR beta VDJ and CDR3. A single record per CDR3 protein comes from TCRdb applying MiXCR to the reads. The data hold roughly 81,000 distinct CDR3 sequences, with about half observed a single time. Sequenced input: sorted CD4+, CD8+, or CD8+CD57+ T cells (not recorded which) from PBMCs. The receptors were gathered from a human donor in good health, serving as a control.

This clonotype has ten or more counts. The chain recombines TRBV7-9 with TRBJ1-1; D gene ambiguous. Trimming removed 1 base from V and 6 bases from J, with 6 bases in between. From germline, CDR1 is SEHNR and CDR2 FQNEAQ (reference sequence). This CDR3 comprises 12 residues. The DNA for the CDR3 is TGTGCCAGCAGCTTAGGGGGAGCTGAAGCTTTCTTT. Protein product: CASSLGGAEAFF.

The gene calls are TRBV19 and TRBJ1-5, with 7 bases that match TRBD1. Trimming took 7 bases from V and 9 from J; bases not matched to a gene: 12. Per the germline V gene, CDR1 is LNHDA and CDR2 is SQIVND (reference sequence). The CDR3 consists of 14 residues. Written as DNA, the CDR3 is TGTGCCAGTACCTTAACAGGGGTGACTGGGCCCCAGCATTTT. Protein product: CASTLTGVTGPQHF.

This clonotype was counted ten times or more. This chain connects TRBV6-1 to TRBJ2-7; TRBD1 matches 9 bases. The CDR3 covers 15 residues. J lost 5 bases, V lost 6 bases, and 11 bases had no gene match. The V gene's germline CDR1 is MNHNS and CDR2 SASEGT. The CDR3 here is CASSGGTGRSNEQYF. The CDR3 coding sequence is TGTGCCAGCAGCGGCGGGACAGGGAGGTCGAACGAGCAGTACTTC.